The source of this T cell receptor beta chain is a study of blood T cell repertoires in COVID-19. Looking at the study overall: COVID-19 samples from acute and convalescent phases originated in the United States, Italy and Spain.

Only in-frame clones appear in the TCRdb table, and some are missing; sequencing was by immunoSEQ multiplex PCR. This sample yields fewer than 250,000 clones, of which roughly 80% are seen a single time; 3% to 4% belongs to the top ten. All enrollees were about 18 to 89 years old and from fewer than 25 US areas. Shortly before study entry, within 2 weeks, exposed participants had met a COVID-19 case. This receptor was taken from a middle-aged woman who had been exposed to COVID-19. Sequences were obtained from PBMCs or T cells enriched from blood (not recorded which).

The CDR3 nucleotides read TGTGCCAGCAGCGTAGATCTATCGACCTACAATGAGCAGTTCTTC. Amino acids: CASSVDLSTYNEQFF. This chain joins TRBV9 and TRBJ2-1, with D hard to call. CDR1 SGDLS and CDR2 YYNGEE come from the germline V gene. Trimming cost V 0 bases and J 2 bases, with 9 bases left between them. The CDR3 spans 15 residues.